The source of this T cell receptor (beta chain) is a study of blood T cells in healthy people across ages. Together with a sample-barcoded 5' primer, a J-beta primer mix was included in a second PCR lasting about 7 to 12 cycles. Using its own MiXCR run on the 5' RACE reads, TCRdb lists one record per CDR3 protein. The sample holds 1.2 million to 1.5 million distinct CDR3 sequences, 59% seen once. Germline V gene lookup returns CDR1 MDHEN and CDR2 SYDVKM. V was clipped by 3 bases and J by 10 bases, with 19 bases between them. The CDR3 has 14 amino acids. The rearrangement uses TRBV28 and TRBJ2-7; D perhaps matches TRBD1 (6 bases). The specimen was blood. The receptor's source is a man aged 18 to 29 in good health. The CDR3 DNA reads TGTGCCAGCAGTTTTTGGGCAGGGGATCGCGAACAGTACTTC. Its translation: CASSFWAGDREQYF.